This entry features one TCR beta chain sequence. This specimen belongs to a study of T cells of healthy individuals. TCRdb re-called the 5' RACE reads with MiXCR, one entry per CDR3 protein. The sample yields about 96,000 distinct CDR3 sequences, approximately 18% seen once. Germline loops: CDR1 DFQATT, CDR2 SNEGSKA (reference sequence). The CDR3 sequence is 13 residues long. The germline V and J ends were trimmed by 6 bases and 0 bases, with 10 bases remaining between them. This clonotype was obtained from a human donor in good health. The V and J genes are TRBV20-1 and TRBJ2-3; D is unresolved. CDR3 nucleotide sequence: TGCAGTGCATATGATACTAGCACAGATACGCAGTATTTT. It is translated as CSAYDTSTDTQYF.